The sample holds many counts of the clone carrying this TCR beta chain. The antigen is undetermined. Deletions cut 1 base from V and 4 bases from J, with 14 bases between. This CDR3 is built from 16 residues. CDR1 is MNHEY and CDR2 is SVGAGI in the germline V gene. Quantitative 5'-RACE with molecular barcodes produced the TCR beta libraries. One entry per CDR3 protein, called by TCRdb with MiXCR from the 5' RACE reads. Of under 300,000 distinct CDR3 sequences listed, more than 9% are singletons. These data originate in a study of CD8 T cells in ankylosing spondylitis. Study-wide results and limits: Matched ankylosing spondylitis synovial fluid reportedly showed significant enrichment of disease-linked clones. Eight highly homologous variants formed a TCR beta motif that appeared characteristic of ankylosing spondylitis blood.

V gene TRBV6-5 combines with J gene TRBJ1-3; perhaps TRBD1 as D (5 bases). The sequenced sample consisted of blood, either unsorted or a sorted T cell fraction (not recorded which). The sequence was obtained from a male donor with ankylosing spondylitis or in good health (not recorded which). The CDR3 nucleotides are TGTGCCAGCAGTTACTTGGATCCAGGGCGCGGAAACACCATATATTTT. Protein product: CASSYLDPGRGNTIYF.